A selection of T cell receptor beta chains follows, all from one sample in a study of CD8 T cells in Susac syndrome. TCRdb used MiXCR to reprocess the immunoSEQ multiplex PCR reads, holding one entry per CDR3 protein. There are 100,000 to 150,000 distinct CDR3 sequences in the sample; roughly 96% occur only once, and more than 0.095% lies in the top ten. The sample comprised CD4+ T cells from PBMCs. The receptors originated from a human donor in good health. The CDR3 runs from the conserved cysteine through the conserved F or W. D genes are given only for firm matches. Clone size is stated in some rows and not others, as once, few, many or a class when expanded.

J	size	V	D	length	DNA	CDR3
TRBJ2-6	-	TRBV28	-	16	TGTGCCAGCAGCCTGCGCGGACTTAGAGGGGCCAACGTCCTGACTTTC	CASSLRGLRGANVLTF
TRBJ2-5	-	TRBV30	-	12	TGTGCCTGGACTCCCCGGGCAGAGACCCAGTACTTC	CAWTPRAETQYF
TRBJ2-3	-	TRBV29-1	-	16	TGCAGCGTTGTTGGTACCAAGGGCGGTAGCACAGATACGCAGTATTTT	CSVVGTKGGSTDTQYF
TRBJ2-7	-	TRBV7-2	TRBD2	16	TGTGCCAGCAGCCCCCGGGGGGTTTCCAGCTCCTACGAGCAGTACTTC	CASSPRGVSSSYEQYF
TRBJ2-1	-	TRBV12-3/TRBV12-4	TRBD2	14	TGTGCCAGCAGTTTTGGGACTAGCGGGAGGGAGCAGTTCTTC	CASSFGTSGREQFF
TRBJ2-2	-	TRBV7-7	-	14	TGTGTCCTCTCCAACCCCATTGGCACCGGGGAGCTGTTTTTT	CVLSNPIGTGELFF
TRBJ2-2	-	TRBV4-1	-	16	TGCGCCAGCAGCCAAGAAGGCACAGGGAACGCCGGGGAGCTGTTTTTT	CASSQEGTGNAGELFF
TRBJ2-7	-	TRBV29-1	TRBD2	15	TGCAGCGTTGAATTAGCTAGCGGTATCCTCTACGAGCAGTACTTC	CSVELASGILYEQYF
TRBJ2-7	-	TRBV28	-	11	TGTGCCCTCGGGACCAGCGGCGAGCAGTACTTC	CALGTSGEQYF
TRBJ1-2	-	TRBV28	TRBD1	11	TGTGCCAGCGGGACAGCCCGAGGCTACACCTTC	CASGTARGYTF
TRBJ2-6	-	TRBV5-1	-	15	TGCGCCAGCAGCTGGACCGGGCTAGAGGCCAACGTCCTGACTTTC	CASSWTGLEANVLTF
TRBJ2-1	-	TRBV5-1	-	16	TGCGCCAGCAGCTTGGGACCCCCGAGCTCCTACAATGAGCAGTTCTTC	CASSLGPPSSYNEQFF
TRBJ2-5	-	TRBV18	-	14	TGTGCCAGCTCACCAGGAGACGGCCGGGAGACCCAGTACTTC	CASSPGDGRETQYF
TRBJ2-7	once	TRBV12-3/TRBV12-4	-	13	TGTGCCAGCAGTCCGCGACAGGTCTACGAGCAGTACTTC	CASSPRQVYEQYF
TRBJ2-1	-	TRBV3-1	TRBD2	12	TGTGCCAGCAGCCAAGCAACACTAGCGGTGATCTTC	CASSQATLAVIF
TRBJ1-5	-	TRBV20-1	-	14	TGCAGTGCTACCGGGGTTAATAGCAATCAGCCCCAGCATTTT	CSATGVNSNQPQHF
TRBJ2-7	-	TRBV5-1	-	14	TGCGCCAGCAGCTTTTCTGGTGACACTTACGAGCAGTACTTC	CASSFSGDTYEQYF
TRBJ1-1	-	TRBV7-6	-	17	TGTGCCAGCAGCGAGACCGGGCCCCGGGGGGCGAACACTGAAGCTTTCTTT	CASSETGPRGANTEAFF
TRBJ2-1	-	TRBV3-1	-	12	TGTGCCAGCAGTCAGGGTTTCAATGAGCAGTTCTTC	CASSQGFNEQFF
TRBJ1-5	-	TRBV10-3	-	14	TGTGCCATCAGGAGGGATGGGGGCAATCAGCCCCAGCATTTT	CAIRRDGGNQPQHF
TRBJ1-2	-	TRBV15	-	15	TGTGCCACCAGCAGAGATGAAGGGGGGGTGCGTGGCTACACCTTC	CATSRDEGGVRGYTF
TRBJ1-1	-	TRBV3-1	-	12	TGTGCCAGCAGCCATTTGGACGGGGAAGCTTTCTTT	CASSHLDGEAFF
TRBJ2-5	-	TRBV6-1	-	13	TGTGCCAGCCGGCCGGGAGTAACGGAGACCCAGTACTTC	CASRPGVTETQYF
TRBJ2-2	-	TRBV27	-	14	TGTGCCAGCAGCCCTCTGACTCTCACCGGGGAGCTGTTTTTT	CASSPLTLTGELFF
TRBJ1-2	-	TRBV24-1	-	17	TGTGCCACCACCCACGGCCCCAGGAGGGGGGTATCGTTTGGCTACACCTTC	CATTHGPRRGVSFGYTF
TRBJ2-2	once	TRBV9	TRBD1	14	TGTGCCAGCAGCGGTACAGGGGTCACCGGGGAGCTGTTTTTT	CASSGTGVTGELFF
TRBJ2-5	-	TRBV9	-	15	TGTGCCAGCAGCGTAGGCCTAGCGAGGGGCGAGACCCAGTACTTC	CASSVGLARGETQYF
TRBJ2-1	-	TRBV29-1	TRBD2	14	TGCAGCGTTGAAGATCGTAGCGGGAGAAATGAGCAGTTCTTC	CSVEDRSGRNEQFF
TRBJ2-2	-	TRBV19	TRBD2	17	TGTGCCAGTAGTATCCCTAGCCTAGCGGGAGTGACCGGGGAGCTGTTTTTT	CASSIPSLAGVTGELFF
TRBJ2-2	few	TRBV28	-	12	TGTGCCAGCAGTTTAGTTACGGGGGAGCTGTTTTTT	CASSLVTGELFF
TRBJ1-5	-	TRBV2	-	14	TGTGCCAGCGTATTTCAGGGAGGCCGGCAGCCCCAGCATTTT	CASVFQGGRQPQHF
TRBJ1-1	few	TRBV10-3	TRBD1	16	TGTGCCATCACCCTAACGGGGGGACAGTCGAACACTGAAGCTTTCTTT	CAITLTGGQSNTEAFF
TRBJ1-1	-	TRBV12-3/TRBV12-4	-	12	TGTGCCAGCAGTCCTAGTAGTACTGAAGCTTTCTTT	CASSPSSTEAFF
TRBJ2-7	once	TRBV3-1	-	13	TGTGCCAGCAGCCAGATGACCGTAGGTGAGCAGTACTTC	CASSQMTVGEQYF
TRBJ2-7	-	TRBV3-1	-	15	TGTGCCAGCAGCCACGTCGGGGAGCCGGCCTACGAGCAGTACTTC	CASSHVGEPAYEQYF
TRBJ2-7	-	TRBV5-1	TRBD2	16	TGCGCCAGCAGCCAGGTTCTTGGAGCGGGAATAAGCGAGCAGTACTTC	CASSQVLGAGISEQYF
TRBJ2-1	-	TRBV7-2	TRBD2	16	TGTGCCAGCAGCTTAGATTCAGGACTAGCGACGAATGAGCAGTTCTTC	CASSLDSGLATNEQFF
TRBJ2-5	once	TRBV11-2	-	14	TGTGCCAGCAGCTTCCAGGAGGGGAAGGAGACCCAGTACTTC	CASSFQEGKETQYF
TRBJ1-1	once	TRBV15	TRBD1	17	TGTGCCACCAGCAGTGGACAGGGGTCGTCCATGAACACTGAAGCTTTCTTT	CATSSGQGSSMNTEAFF